These 13 T cell receptor beta chains originate from one sample sequenced in a study of CD8+CD57+ T cells in acquired aplastic anemia. Genomic DNA served as template for TCR beta VDJ and CDR3 profiling. TCRdb reanalysed the reads using MiXCR and keeps one entry per CDR3 protein. Of around 150,000 distinct CDR3 sequences listed, around 48% are singletons. In patients chosen for sequencing, flow cytometry had shown CD8+CD57+ cell expansion. Sequenced material: sorted CD4+, CD8+, or CD8+CD57+ T cells (not recorded which) from PBMCs. All receptors derive from a human donor with aplastic anemia.

The chain joins TRBV7-2 to TRBJ2-7, with 11 nucleotides matching TRBD2. Germline V gives CDR1 SGHTA, CDR2 FQGNSA. The trim removed 5 bases at V and 3 bases at J, leaving 6 bases unmatched. This CDR3 is built from 15 residues. CDR3 DNA sequence: TGTGCCAGCAGCGACCGACTAGCGGGATTCTACGAGCAGTACTTC. The encoded protein is CASSDRLAGFYEQYF.

The gene calls are TRBV10-3 and TRBJ1-3; D not certain. Germline CDR1 reads ENHRY; CDR2 reads SYGVKD. Trimming shortened V by 4 bases and J by 7 bases, and 11 bases separated the two germline ends. The CDR3 extends over 13 amino acids. In DNA form, the CDR3 reads TGTGCCATCAGTGGCGGGGATCCGAACACCATATATTTT. Translated: CAISGGDPNTIYF.

This clonotype appeared a single time. Since a much larger clone is just one base distant, this may be a read error. The rearrangement uses TRBV6-1 and TRBJ2-1; D is undetermined. This CDR3 region has 15 residues. Germline CDR1 reads MNHNS; CDR2 reads SASEGT. V lost 7 bases to trimming and J lost 2 bases, with 15 bases between them. CDR3 loop: CASTTMTMTYNEQFF. The CDR3 nucleotides read TGTGCCAGCACCACCATGACAATGACCTACAATGAGCAGTTCTTC.

In its sample, this clonotype was seen once. Since no conserved phenylalanine or tryptophan closes the CDR3, a read error is the likely cause. The V gene is TRBV25-1, the J gene TRBJ2-7; D remains ambiguous. CDR1 MGHDK and CDR2 SYGVNS come from the germline V gene. The V and J ends lost 4 bases and 0 bases respectively, with 4 bases between them. The CDR3 totals 12 residues. The CDR3 DNA reads as TGTGCCAGCAGTGGGGCCTCCTACGAGCAGTACCTC. Translated, it gives CASSGASYEQYL.

Worth noting for this clonotype: One base away lies a much larger clone, so this may be a sequencing read error. The gene calls are TRBV19 and TRBJ1-5, with a weak D call TRBD1 (6 bases). This CDR3 region has 16 residues. The V gene's germline CDR1 is LNHDA and CDR2 SQIVND (reference sequence). V was clipped by 5 bases and J by 6 bases, with 20 bases between them. The CDR3 DNA reads TGTGCCAGTAGTGGTACGTTTCCCGGGGGCAGTCAGCCCCAGCATTTT. Protein product: CASSGTFPGGSQPQHF.

This clonotype was seen a few times. This rearrangement joins TRBV20-1 to TRBJ2-1; 12 bases are a match to TRBD2. V gave up 0 bases and J gave up 6 bases; unmatched junction bases: 18. This CDR3 is built from 20 residues. Germline V gives CDR1 DFQATT, CDR2 SNEGSKA (reference sequence). In DNA form, the CDR3 reads TGCAGTGCTAGAGATCTTCCCCAGTTGGCTAGCGGGAGGGTTAGCAATGAGCAGTTCTTC. Protein product: CSARDLPQLASGRVSNEQFF.

In nucleotides, the CDR3 is TGTGCCAGCAGTTACTCGTCAGGGCCCCTTAACACCGGGGAGCTGTTTTTT. It yields the protein CASSYSSGPLNTGELFF. The chain links TRBV6-2 or TRBV6-3 to TRBJ2-2; TRBD1 might be the D (5 bases). Germline V gene sequence: CDR1 MNHEY, CDR2 SVGEGT. V lost 0 bases and J lost 2, with 13 bases in between. CDR3 size: 17 residues.

This chain links TRBV10-3 with TRBJ2-6; 11 bases line up with TRBD2. The CDR3 has 16 amino acids. Per germline, CDR1 ENHRY and CDR2 SYGVKD. With V trimmed by 4 bases and J by 1 base, 0 bases remained unmatched. Here the CDR3 reads CAISASGGSGANVLTF. The CDR3 bases are TGTGCCATCAGTGCTAGCGGGGGGTCTGGGGCCAACGTCCTGACTTTC.

The chain employs TRBV7-2 and TRBJ2-1, with D unresolved. The germline CDR1 and CDR2 sequences are SGHTA and FQGNSA. V was clipped by 0 bases and J by 7 bases, with 10 bases between them. This CDR3 contains 14 residues. The CDR3 DNA follows: TGTGCCAGCAGCTTAGCGCAGGTAGGGAATGAGCAGTTCTTC. Its translation is CASSLAQVGNEQFF.

The chain recombines TRBV19 with TRBJ1-2, with 9 bases that match TRBD1. Per germline, CDR1 LNHDA and CDR2 SQIVND (reference sequence). J was trimmed by 3 bases and V by 6 bases; bases with no gene match: 8. The length of the CDR3 is 15 residues. Written as DNA, the CDR3 is TGTGCCAGTAGGAGGACAGGGGTAGTGGACTATGGCTACACCTTC. The encoded protein is CASRRTGVVDYGYTF. The variable domain in full, completed from reference TRBV19 and TRBJ1-2, reads DGGITQSPKYLFRKEGQNVTLSCEQNLNHDAMYWYRQDPGQGLRLIYYSQIVNDFQKGDIAEGYSVSREKKESFPLTVTSAQKNPTAFYLCASRRTGVVDYGYTFGSGTRLTVV.

Worth noting for this clonotype: One end of the junction is discordant with germline, which a read error may explain. This chain connects TRBV7-2 to TRBJ2-7, with 12 bases fitting TRBD2. This CDR3 has 15 amino acids. Germline CDR1 and CDR2: SGHTA and FQGNSA. The CDR3: CASSPRLAGVRELYF. CDR3 bases: TGTGCCAGCAGCCCGCGACTAGCGGGAGTTCGGGAGCTGTACTTC.

A single count supports this clonotype. This may be a read error, as it is one base from a much larger clone. The chain carries TRBV4-3 and TRBJ2-1, with TRBD2 matching 8 bases. Germline CDR1 LGHNA, CDR2 YSLEER. The V gene end was trimmed by 1 base and the J gene end by 2 bases; junction bases not matched to a gene: 1. There are 15 residues in the CDR3. In DNA form, the CDR3 reads TGCGCCAGCAGCCAAGGGACTAGCCCCTACAATGAGCAGTTCTTC. Translating gives CASSQGTSPYNEQFF.

This clonotype occurred a few times. This chain uses TRBV25-1 with TRBJ1-2, with 10 bases aligning to TRBD1. V lost 5 bases to trimming and J lost 6 bases; unmatched junction nucleotides: 15. This CDR3 is 17 amino acids long. Germline values: CDR1 MGHDK, CDR2 SYGVNS. CDR3 bases: TGTGCCAGCAGTTCTGTCCTGACAGGGGGCGCGGTCCATGGCTACACCTTC. Its protein is CASSSVLTGGAVHGYTF.